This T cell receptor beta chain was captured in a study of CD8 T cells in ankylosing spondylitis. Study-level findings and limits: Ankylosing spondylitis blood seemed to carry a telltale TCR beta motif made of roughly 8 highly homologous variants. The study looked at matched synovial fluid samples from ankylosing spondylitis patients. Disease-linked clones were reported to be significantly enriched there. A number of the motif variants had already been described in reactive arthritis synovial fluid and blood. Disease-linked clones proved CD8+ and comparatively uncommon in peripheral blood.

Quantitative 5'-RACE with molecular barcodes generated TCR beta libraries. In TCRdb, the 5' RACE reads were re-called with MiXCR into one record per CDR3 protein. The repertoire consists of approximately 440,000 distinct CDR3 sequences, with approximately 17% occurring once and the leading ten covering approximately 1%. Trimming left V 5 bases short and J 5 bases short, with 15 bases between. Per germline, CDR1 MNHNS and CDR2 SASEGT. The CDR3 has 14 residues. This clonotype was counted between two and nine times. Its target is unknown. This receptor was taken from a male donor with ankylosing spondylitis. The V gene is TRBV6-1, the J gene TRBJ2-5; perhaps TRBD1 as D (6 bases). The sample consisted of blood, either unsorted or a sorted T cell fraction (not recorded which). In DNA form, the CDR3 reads TGTGCCAGCAGTCGAAACAGGGTTGGTGAGACCCAGTACTTC. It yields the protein CASSRNRVGETQYF.